The T cell receptor (beta chain) under discussion was sequenced for a study of OX40 agonist ivuxolimab in advanced cancers. Study background: Patients were treated with intravenous ivuxolimab, dosed at 0.01 to 10 mg/kg and infused every 2 weeks.

This CDR3 is built from 11 residues. The germline V gene has CDR1 SQVTM and CDR2 ANQGSEA. V was shortened by 5 bases and J by 0 bases, with 4 bases between the two germline ends. This table comes from immunoSEQ multiplex PCR, and its TCRdb copy is limited to in-frame clones, with some not included. The sample lists 37,000 or so clones; about 72% were seen once. The sequence derives from an adult with an advanced solid tumor such as melanoma, head and neck, liver or kidney cancer. The chain joins TRBV29-1 to TRBJ1-1, with no clear D. The sequenced sample was CD4+ or CD8+ T cells sorted from blood, obtained in a trial of the OX40 agonist ivuxolimab. CDR3 residues: CSVIVNTEAFF. In DNA, the CDR3 is TGCAGCGTTATTGTGAACACTGAAGCTTTCTTT.